This T cell receptor beta chain is drawn from a study of Ad26.COV2.S vaccination and SARS-CoV-2 variants (TCRdb year 2021). Regarding the research as a whole: Donors in the vaccine arm were drawn from COV1001, a phase I-IIa trial of Ad26.COV2.S in healthy adults that was multicentre, randomized, double-blind and placebo-controlled. Ad26.COV2.S was administered intramuscularly at a dose of 5x10^10 or 1x10^11 viral particles, either as one shot or as two shots given 56 days apart. TCRbeta repertoire sequencing was used to assess the specificity and breadth of SARS-CoV-2-reactive T cell receptors after Ad26.COV2.S vaccination. A total of 32 samples were included in the TCR-sequenced set, comprising some 20 Ad26.COV2.S vaccine recipients, 5 placebo recipients and 8 SARS-CoV-2 convalescent individuals. Participants in the trial were split at random into five groups of five each, receiving low-dose or high-dose Ad26.COV2.S once or twice, or else placebo on both occasions. Investigators did not know the trial group allocation while performing experiments and assessing outcomes. General findings and caveats noted by the study authors: It was noted by the authors that total T cell responses may have been underestimated by the TCR breadth and depth analyses. After vaccination, substantial breadth of spike-specific CD8+ and CD4+ T cell responses was reported. Ad26.COV2.S recipients had higher spike-specific TCR breadth than placebo recipients (P = 0.0014). Non-spike TCR breadth was comparable between vaccine and placebo recipients, consistent with the vaccine containing only spike. The study lacked the statistical power to compare responses across vaccine doses or regimens.

A word on this clone: Its antigen remains undetermined. The sample holds no much larger clone one base away, and base qualities are not on file.

Per the publication, the treatment or condition label means: around 19 received Ad26.COV2.S at low or high dose, single or two shots; about 5 received placebo; per-sample allocation not given. Repertoires of vaccine and placebo recipients were sequenced from samples taken on day 63 after the first injection. Cohort 1b enrolled around 24 adults aged 18-55 years at a single site in Boston, USA, between 29 July and 7 August 2020. Ad26.COV2.S was a replication-incompetent adenovirus type 26 vector expressing a prefusion-stabilized SARS-CoV-2 spike protein from the original Wuhan strain. CDR1 and CDR2 (KGHSH, LQKENI) derive from the germline V gene. Trimming removed 3 bases from V and 1 base from J, leaving 12 bases between the germline ends. CDR3 length: 16 amino acids, cysteine to phenylalanine. The sequence is cut down to CDR3 DNA, 48 bases in frame from base 1. The immunoSEQ Assay was used to sequence TCRbeta CDR3 regions. After extraction, genomic DNA underwent amplification by bias-controlled multiplex PCR, followed by high-throughput sequencing. The authors' analysis ran thus. Collapsing and filtering of sequences were performed to quantify the absolute abundance of each unique TCRbeta CDR3 region. Usable DNA was measured by amplifying reference genes present in all nucleated cells, and TCRbeta template counts were normalized to that usable DNA to estimate T cell fraction. Repertoire TCRs were annotated as SARS-CoV-2-specific by exact matching of V gene, CDR3 amino acid sequence and J gene to a known reactive TCR set. The reference SARS-CoV-2 TCR set was obtained from MIRA and was filtered for enrichment in COVID-19-positive ImmuneCODE repertoires, whereby public or cross-reactive TCRs were removed. Using the MIRA antigens, annotated TCRs were further analysed by specific ORF or by position within an ORF. Depth was the summed frequency of annotated unique rearrangements, while breadth was defined as annotated unique rearrangements over total unique productive rearrangements. TCR breadth was compared between groups using two-sided Wilcoxon rank-sum tests. TCRdb provides this immuneACCESS table in a form limited to in-frame rearrangements. Some clones are lacking; in checked studies, under half of them reflect an unresolved V gene, and why the rest are absent is not known. V and J calls and clone size are given by that table; D and trimming were obtained from the DNA. The table for this sample lists some 640,000 clones; 80% to 90% of them were counted only once. About 1.5% of the sample rests with the top ten.

Sequencing was performed on peripheral blood, taken in a trial of Ad26.COV2.S vaccine versus placebo. Here the chain combines TRBV18 and TRBJ2-2; no D gene can be assigned with confidence. The receptor was derived from a person aged 18-65 years who received the Ad26.COV2.S COVID-19 vaccine or a placebo. The nucleotide sequence is TGTGCCAGCTCACCGCTGGAGACGGGGAACACCGGGGAGCTGTTTTTT. It encodes CASSPLETGNTGELFF.